The 10 T cell receptor beta chains below come from one sample, sequenced in a study of T cell changes during pregnancy in multiple sclerosis. Sequencing was performed with immunoSEQ multiplex PCR; in TCRdb, only in-frame clones are kept and a portion is missing. The repertoire holds under 50,000 clones, with 85% to 95% as singletons. The sequencing used CD8+ T cells from peripheral blood mononuclear cells, collected in the third trimester of pregnancy. These receptor sequences come from a female donor with multiple sclerosis, enrolled in a pregnancy study.

V is TRBV5-4 and J is TRBJ2-2; TRBD1 matches 8 bases. The CDR3 is made up of 19 amino acids. Per germline, CDR1 SGHNT and CDR2 YYREEE (reference sequence). Trimming removed 3 bases from V and 0 bases from J; junction bases left unmatched: 13. The CDR3 sequence is CASSYPGGPMPSNTGELFF. CDR3 in DNA: TGTGCCAGCAGCTACCCAGGGGGCCCCATGCCCTCGAACACCGGGGAGCTGTTTTTT.

V gene TRBV9 combines with J gene TRBJ1-3, with a possible D match to TRBD1 (6 bases). The V end lost 4 bases, the J end lost 0 bases, and 14 bases lay between the germline ends. This CDR3 region has 16 residues. Germline V gene sequence: CDR1 SGDLS, CDR2 YYNGEE. CDR3 nucleotide sequence: TGTGCCAGCAGCCACGGACAGAATAGCTCTGGAAACACCATATATTTT. This gives the protein CASSHGQNSSGNTIYF.

The chain joins TRBV27 to TRBJ1-2; D uncertain. Trimming pared 4 bases from V and 7 bases from J, leaving 22 bases between. Germline lookup yields CDR1 MNHEY and CDR2 SMNVEV (reference sequence). CDR3 size: 16 residues. The CDR3 nucleotides read TGTGCCAGCAGTTCGGGTCCGCTAGACCCATCTGTTGGCTACACCTTC. Amino acids: CASSSGPLDPSVGYTF.

The chain uses TRBV19 and TRBJ1-2; unclear D gene. There are 15 residues in the CDR3. V dropped 3 bases and J dropped 0 bases, with 11 bases sitting between them. Germline lookup yields CDR1 LNHDA and CDR2 SQIVND (reference sequence). CDR3 DNA sequence: TGTGCCAGTAGTATTGGCGGCGGCTCTAACTATGGCTACACCTTC. The encoded protein is CASSIGGGSNYGYTF.

This chain joins TRBV10-3 and TRBJ2-2; D ambiguous. V was pared by 8 bases and J by 6 bases, with 10 bases between. CDR1 is ENHRY, CDR2 SYGVKD, per germline. The CDR3 spans 12 residues. The CDR3 loop reads CAIGLTPGELFF. As DNA, the CDR3 is TGTGCCATCGGCCTTACCCCCGGGGAGCTGTTTTTT.

The chain couples TRBV11-2 to TRBJ1-5; D gene ambiguous. The CDR3 is 13 amino acids. CDR1 is SGHAT, CDR2 FQNNGV, per germline. Trimming cost V 5 bases and J 5 bases, with 10 bases left between them. Here the CDR3 DNA reads TGTGCCAGCAGCCGTGGACTGTATCAGCCCCAGCATTTT. Protein: CASSRGLYQPQHF.

The rearrangement joins TRBV29-1 to TRBJ2-7; possibly TRBD1 for D (6 bases). The V gene's germline CDR1 is SQVTM and CDR2 ANQGSEA. The CDR3 has 15 residues. V lost 6 bases and J 1 base, leaving 19 bases between the germline ends. CDR3 sequence: CSVRKTGMRSYEQYF. DNA of the CDR3: TGCAGCGTCAGGAAAACAGGGATGAGGTCCTACGAGCAGTACTTC.

The V call is TRBV2, the J call TRBJ2-3, with TRBD1 as a possible D gene (5 bases). This CDR3 has 15 amino acids. The germline gives CDR1 SNHLY, CDR2 FYNNEI. Trimming stripped 6 bases from V and 2 bases from J, with 15 bases between. DNA of the CDR3: TGTGCCAGCAGCAACTCGATGGGGCTCACAGATACGCAGTATTTT. Translation: CASSNSMGLTDTQYF.

This clone was recorded only once. This chain uses TRBV11-1 with TRBJ1-2; D is perhaps TRBD1 (5 bases). V lost 8 bases and J lost 4, with 17 bases in between. This CDR3 is built from 14 residues. CDR1 and CDR2 from the germline V gene are SGHAT and FQDESV (reference sequence). CDR3 in DNA: TGTGCCAGCGGCCGGGACGGAGGGTCCTATGGCTACACCTTC. This encodes CASGRDGGSYGYTF.

J is TRBJ2-1 and V is TRBV10-3, with 7 bases lining up with TRBD2. V trimming: 7 bases; J trimming: 9 bases; junction bases outside the gene matches: 12. Germline V gene data show CDR1 as ENHRY and CDR2 as SYGVKD. There are 14 residues in the CDR3. The chain's CDR3 is CAITSGIGISEQFF. The CDR3, as DNA: TGTGCCATCACGAGCGGGATAGGGATCAGTGAGCAGTTCTTC.